This TCR beta chain is drawn from a study of T cell repertoires in cytomegalovirus infection. TCRdb passed the reads through MiXCR, listing each CDR3 protein once. The data show approximately 700,000 distinct CDR3 sequences, about a third seen once. A remark on this clonotype: An end of the junction does not agree with germline; a read error may underlie this.

The sample consisted of PBMCs. The origin of this receptor is a human donor in good health (CMV status not recorded). Some clones in this sample may be carry-over from other donors' samples.

CDR3 sequence: CASGYSPGGGTQYF. The CDR3 nucleotides read TGTGCCAGCGGTTACTCTCCTGGGGGGGGGACCCAGTACTTC. This rearrangement joins TRBV6-5 to TRBJ2-5; 7 nucleotides agree with TRBD2. CDR3 length: 14 amino acids. Germline CDR1 and CDR2: MNHEY and SVGAGI.